The 25 T cell receptor beta chains below come from one sample, sequenced in a study of CD8 T cells in ankylosing spondylitis. TCRdb passed the 5' RACE reads through MiXCR, listing each CDR3 protein once. This sample has 150,000 to 200,000 distinct CDR3 sequences, with roughly 18% found just once. What was sequenced was blood, either unsorted or a sorted T cell fraction (not recorded which). The source is a male donor aged 10 to 35 with ankylosing spondylitis or in good health (not recorded which).

The sample holds many counts of this clonotype. The chain uses TRBV29-1 and TRBJ2-2, with a weak D call TRBD2 (5 bases). Germline V gene lookup returns CDR1 SQVTM and CDR2 ANQGSEA. The CDR3 runs 13 residues. V lost 5 bases and J lost 5, with 12 bases in between. Here the CDR3 DNA reads TGCAGCGTTTTGCGGGCCGGGACCGGGGAGCTGTTTTTT. It yields the protein CSVLRAGTGELFF.

This clonotype was counted many times. The V gene is TRBV10-3, the J gene TRBJ2-1; D is ambiguous. The V end was cut by 1 base, the J end by 3 bases, with 10 bases between. Germline lookup yields CDR1 ENHRY and CDR2 SYGVKD. There are 15 residues in the CDR3. The CDR3 coding sequence is TGTGCCATCAGTGAGTTGCCAGGCCGCTACAATGAGCAGTTCTTC. Translated: CAISELPGRYNEQFF.

This clonotype occurred a few times. The gene calls are TRBV11-2 and TRBJ2-1, with 8 bases aligning to TRBD2. V lost 6 bases and J lost 8; bases outside the gene matches: 6. The germline V gene has CDR1 SGHAT and CDR2 FQNNGV. There are 13 residues in the CDR3. CDR3 coding DNA: TGTGCCAGCAGAACGGGAGGGCTGGATGAGCAGTTCTTC. Protein sequence: CASRTGGLDEQFF.

Ten or more counts support this clonotype. The V call is TRBV20-1, the J call TRBJ2-2, with 7 bases fitting TRBD2. With V trimmed by 0 bases and J by 5 bases, 6 bases remained unmatched. Germline V gene lookup returns CDR1 DFQATT and CDR2 SNEGSKA (reference sequence). CDR3 length: 15 amino acids. As DNA, the CDR3 is TGCAGTGCTAGAGAGGGAGGGAGGTTTACCGGGGAGCTGTTTTTT. It specifies CSAREGGRFTGELFF.

The table lists this clonotype with many counts. The CDR3 protein is CASSFRAGSTDTQYF. DNA for the CDR3: TGTGCCAGCAGTTTTAGGGCGGGAAGCACAGATACGCAGTATTTT. This chain uses TRBV12-3 or TRBV12-4 with TRBJ2-3; TRBD2 might be the D (6 bases). This CDR3 has 15 residues. V was trimmed by 3 bases and J by 0 bases, leaving 10 bases between them.

Many counts were recorded for this clonotype. The V call is TRBV7-2, the J call TRBJ2-7; 7 nucleotides align to TRBD1. This CDR3 has 13 residues. In germline, CDR1 is SGHTA, CDR2 FQGNSA. Trimming removed 0 bases from V and 4 bases from J; junction bases left unmatched: 0. In DNA, the CDR3 is TGTGCCAGCAGCTTAGCACAGGGGTACGAGCAGTACTTC. This encodes CASSLAQGYEQYF.

This clonotype was counted at least ten times. The V and J genes are TRBV18 and TRBJ2-5; TRBD2 is a possible D gene (6 bases). In germline, CDR1 is KGHSH, CDR2 LQKENI. The V gene lost 3 bases and the J gene lost 0 bases, with 11 bases spanning the gap. The CDR3 totals 15 residues. CDR3 sequence reads: CASSPNGGDQETQYF. The CDR3 DNA is TGTGCCAGCTCACCGAATGGCGGGGACCAAGAGACCCAGTACTTC.

The chain employs TRBV20-1 and TRBJ2-3; TRBD2 matches at 9 bases. Germline-derived CDR1 and CDR2 are DFQATT and SNEGSKA (reference sequence). CDR3 length: 16 residues. The J segment lost 4 bases and the V segment lost 0 bases, leaving 8 bases of the junction unmatched. The CDR3 region is CSARDWPSGTADTQYF. Here the CDR3 DNA reads TGCAGTGCTAGAGATTGGCCTAGCGGGACGGCAGATACGCAGTATTTT.

The table lists this clonotype with many counts. The CDR3 sequence is CASSLLGAGGYGNEQFF. The CDR3 DNA sequence: TGTGCCAGCAGCTTATTGGGAGCGGGAGGATATGGCAATGAGCAGTTCTTC. The chain carries TRBV7-9 and TRBJ2-1; TRBD2 agrees at 9 bases. With 2 bases clipped from V and 6 bases from J, the junction kept 11 bases outside the gene matches. Germline assignment: CDR1 SEHNR and CDR2 FQNEAQ (reference sequence). The CDR3 is 17 amino acids. The full variable domain, in which reference TRBV7-9 and TRBJ2-1 provide the parts outside the CDR3, is DTGVSQNPRHKITKRGQNVTFRCDPISEHNRLYWYRQTLGQGPEFLTYFQNEAQLEKSRLLSDRFSAERPKGSFSTLEIQRTEQGDSAMYLCASSLLGAGGYGNEQFFGPGTRLTVL.

This clonotype was observed at least ten times. The J gene is TRBJ1-1, the V gene TRBV29-1; D gene uncertain. Germline loops: CDR1 SQVTM, CDR2 ANQGSEA. The CDR3 is 10 residues long. The V end was cut by 4 bases, the J end by 11 bases, with 11 bases between. CDR3 bases: TGCAGCGTTGCGGACGGGCGGGCTTTCTTT. This encodes CSVADGRAFF.

This clonotype was observed at least ten times. The chain combines TRBV11-3 with TRBJ2-1; no clear D. Germline loops: CDR1 SGHNT, CDR2 YENEEA. Between the trimmed V and J ends, which lost 2 bases and 8 bases, there was a span of 10 bases. The CDR3 contains 13 residues. The CDR3 coding sequence is TGTGCCAGCAGCTTAATATCCGACCATGAGCAGTTCTTC. Its protein is CASSLISDHEQFF.

This clonotype was recorded at least ten times. The CDR3 DNA reads TGTGCCAGCAGTCCCCATGTGGGGCTGAGGAACACTGAAGCTTTCTTT. Translated: CASSPHVGLRNTEAFF. The chain recombines TRBV28 with TRBJ1-1; possible D gene TRBD1, 5 bases. Germline CDR1 MDHEN, CDR2 SYDVKM. CDR3 length equals 16 residues. Trimming removed 5 bases from V and 1 base from J, with 17 bases in between. The whole variable domain, filled in from reference TRBV28 and TRBJ1-1, reads DVKVTQSSRYLVKRTGEKVFLECVQDMDHENMFWYRQDPGLGLRLIYFSYDVKMKEKGDIPEGYSVSREKKERFSLILESASTNQTSMYLCASSPHVGLRNTEAFFGQGTRLTVV.

The chain carries TRBV6-6 and TRBJ2-5; the D is unclear. V lost 7 bases to trimming and J lost 3 bases, with 6 bases between them. CDR1 is MNHNY and CDR2 is SVGAGI in the germline V gene (reference sequence). This CDR3 spans 11 amino acids. Written as DNA, the CDR3 is TGTGCCAGCACGAGAGAAGAGACCCAGTACTTC. This encodes CASTREETQYF.

The sample holds many counts of this clonotype. V is TRBV27 and J is TRBJ2-1; the D gene is possibly TRBD2 (5 bases). Per germline, CDR1 MNHEY and CDR2 SMNVEV (reference sequence). There are 14 residues in the CDR3. V was cut by 7 bases and J by 0 bases, with 10 bases left in between. CDR3 nucleotides: TGTGCCAGCATCCGGGATATCTCCTACAATGAGCAGTTCTTC. Encoded protein: CASIRDISYNEQFF.

This clonotype was detected many times. This chain joins TRBV11-2 and TRBJ1-2; no definite D call. The germline V gene has CDR1 SGHAT and CDR2 FQNNGV. V was pared by 3 bases and J by 8 bases, with 13 bases between. The CDR3 is made up of 13 amino acids. CDR3 sequence reads: CASSFGPAGGYTF. The CDR3 DNA reads as TGTGCCAGCAGCTTCGGGCCGGCGGGGGGCTACACCTTC.

This clonotype was detected ten times or more. The J gene is TRBJ2-2, the V gene TRBV7-9; no firm D call. The germline V gene encodes CDR1 SEHNR and CDR2 FQNEAQ (reference sequence). The CDR3 totals 15 residues. V lost 5 bases and J 2 bases, leaving 12 bases between the germline ends. CDR3 bases: TGTGCCAGCAGCCCGACTGGGCCCAACACCGGGGAGCTGTTTTTT. This sequence encodes CASSPTGPNTGELFF. Together with reference TRBV7-9 and TRBJ2-2, the CDR3 gives the full variable domain: DTGVSQNPRHKITKRGQNVTFRCDPISEHNRLYWYRQTLGQGPEFLTYFQNEAQLEKSRLLSDRFSAERPKGSFSTLEIQRTEQGDSAMYLCASSPTGPNTGELFFGEGSRLTVL.

There are many counts of this clonotype. The V gene is TRBV7-9, the J gene TRBJ2-1; D is perhaps TRBD2 (6 bases). The V and J ends lost 1 base and 9 bases respectively, with 10 bases between them. This CDR3 has 13 residues. Germline V gene data show CDR1 as SEHNR and CDR2 as FQNEAQ (reference sequence). Here the CDR3 reads CASSLGGNGEQFF. The DNA for the CDR3 is TGTGCCAGCAGCTTAGGCGGGAATGGTGAGCAGTTCTTC.

The V call is TRBV28, the J call TRBJ1-1; D is perhaps TRBD1 (5 bases). Germline CDR1 reads MDHEN; CDR2 reads SYDVKM. V was shortened by 5 bases and J by 1 base, with 11 bases between the two germline ends. The CDR3 loop spans 14 amino acids. In DNA, the CDR3 is TGTGCCAGCAGTCCGTGGGGCAGGAACACTGAAGCTTTCTTT. This codes for CASSPWGRNTEAFF.

This clonotype has a count of ten or more. V gene TRBV20-1 combines with J gene TRBJ2-7; D is undetermined. CDR3 length equals 12 residues. Germline CDR1 reads DFQATT; CDR2 reads SNEGSKA (reference sequence). Deletions cut 6 bases from V and 0 bases from J, with 9 bases between. DNA of the CDR3: TGCAGTGCCGACTTGGCCTCCTACGAGCAGTACTTC. Residues: CSADLASYEQYF.

This clonotype came up many times. The chain joins TRBV29-1 to TRBJ2-1, with 7 bases matching TRBD2. CDR1 SQVTM and CDR2 ANQGSEA come from the germline V gene. V lost 4 bases to trimming and J lost 4 bases; unmatched junction nucleotides: 4. There are 13 residues in the CDR3. The CDR3, as DNA: TGCAGCGTTGGTCCTAGCGGTTACAATGAGCAGTTCTTC. Translated: CSVGPSGYNEQFF.

This clonotype was recorded at least ten times. In nucleotides, the CDR3 is TGCAGCGTTGATTTAGGGGCTCTAGCGGGAGATCCAGATACGCAGTATTTT. Amino acid sequence: CSVDLGALAGDPDTQYF. V is TRBV29-1 and J is TRBJ2-3; 10 bases fit TRBD2. The junction had 13 bases not matched to a gene; V was cut back by 3 bases and J by 4 bases. The CDR3 runs to 17 residues. The V gene's germline CDR1 is SQVTM and CDR2 ANQGSEA.

With respect to this clonotype: A much bigger clone sits one base away, suggesting this may be a read error. The V gene is TRBV27, the J gene TRBJ2-7; D is uncertain. CDR1 is MNHEY and CDR2 is SMNVEV in the germline V gene (reference sequence). The length of the CDR3 is 13 residues. The CDR3 DNA reads as TGTTCCAGCAGTTCACTTGGGATTTACGAGCAGTACTTC. Protein: CSSSSLGIYEQYF.

There are many counts of this clonotype. The CDR3 sequence: CAIRGLAAPGQFF. The CDR3 DNA reads as TGTGCCATCAGGGGACTAGCGGCCCCTGGGCAGTTCTTC. The rearrangement links TRBV10-3 to TRBJ2-1; TRBD2 matches at 11 bases. V was pared by 6 bases and J by 12 bases, with 7 bases of the junction left unmatched. Germline V gene lookup returns CDR1 ENHRY and CDR2 SYGVKD. This CDR3 has 13 amino acids.

The sample holds many counts of this clonotype. The V and J genes are TRBV12-3 or TRBV12-4 and TRBJ1-4; 7 nucleotides match TRBD1. The V and J ends lost 6 bases and 3 bases, in that order; junction bases with no gene match: 7. The CDR3 covers 15 residues. In nucleotides, the CDR3 is TGTGCCAGCAGCCTCAGGGGGTCTGCTAATGAAAAACTGTTTTTT. Amino acid sequence: CASSLRGSANEKLFF.

This rearrangement joins TRBV6-1 to TRBJ1-5, with D hard to call. Trimming removed 11 bases at V and 4 bases at J, with 21 bases between. Germline lookup yields CDR1 MNHNS and CDR2 SASEGT. The CDR3 is 15 amino acids. The CDR3 protein is CALGGELPANQPQHF. The CDR3 region has the DNA TGTGCCCTGGGAGGAGAACTGCCCGCAAATCAGCCCCAGCATTTT.